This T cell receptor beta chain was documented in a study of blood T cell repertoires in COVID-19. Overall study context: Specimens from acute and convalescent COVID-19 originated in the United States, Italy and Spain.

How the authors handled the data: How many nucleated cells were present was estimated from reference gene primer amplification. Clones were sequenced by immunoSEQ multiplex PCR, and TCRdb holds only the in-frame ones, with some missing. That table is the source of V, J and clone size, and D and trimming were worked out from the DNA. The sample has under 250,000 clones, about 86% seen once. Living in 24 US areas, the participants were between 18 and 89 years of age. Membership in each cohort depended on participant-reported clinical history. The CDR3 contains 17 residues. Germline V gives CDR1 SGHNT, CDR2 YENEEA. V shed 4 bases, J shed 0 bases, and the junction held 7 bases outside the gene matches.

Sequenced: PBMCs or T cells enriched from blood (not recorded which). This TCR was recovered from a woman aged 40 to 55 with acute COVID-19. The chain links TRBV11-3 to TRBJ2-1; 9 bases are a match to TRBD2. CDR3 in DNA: TGTGCCAGCAGCTCGGCCGGAGCGGGGGGCTCCTACAATGAGCAGTTCTTC. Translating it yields CASSSAGAGGSYNEQFF.